This T cell receptor beta chain was found in a study of cytomegalovirus exposure and HLA in healthy donors. Donors likely had unrecorded immune exposures despite being nominally healthy when sampled. On this clone: The antigen remains undetermined.

General observations from the study: While the bulk of TCR sequences proved rare, some public TCRs turned up in many donors.

PCR was performed using 60 Vbeta and 13 Jbeta primers. Clones were sequenced by immunoSEQ multiplex PCR, and TCRdb holds only the in-frame ones, with some missing. The sample consists of 60,000 or so clones, around 83% of them appearing once. The TCR was taken from a man aged 40-55 years in good health and CMV-seronegative. Sequenced: PBMCs.

Written as DNA, the CDR3 is TGTGCCAGCAGCGTAGTGGCTGGGACAGGGTTCATGCCGAACACTGAAGCTTTCTTT. It codes for CASSVVAGTGFMPNTEAFF. The chain has TRBV9 and TRBJ1-1; TRBD1 agrees at 9 bases. Looked up from germline, CDR1 is SGDLS and CDR2 is YYNGEE. V trimming: 0 bases; J trimming: 1 base; junction bases outside the gene matches: 13. The CDR3 is made up of 19 amino acids. The full variable domain, its missing parts supplied by reference TRBV9 and TRBJ1-1, is DSGVTQTPKHLITATGQRVTLRCSPRSGDLSVYWYQQSLDQGLQFLIQYYNGEERAKGNILERFSAQQFPDLHSELNLSSLELGDSALYFCASSVVAGTGFMPNTEAFFGQGTRLTVV.